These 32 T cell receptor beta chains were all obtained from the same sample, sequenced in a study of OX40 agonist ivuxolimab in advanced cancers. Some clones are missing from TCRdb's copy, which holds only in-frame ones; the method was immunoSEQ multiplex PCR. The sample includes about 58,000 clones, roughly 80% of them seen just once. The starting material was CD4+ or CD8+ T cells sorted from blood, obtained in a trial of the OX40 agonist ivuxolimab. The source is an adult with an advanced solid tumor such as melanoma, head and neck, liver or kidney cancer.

CDR3 DNA: TGTGCCAGCAGTGAAACGGGTCGGGGGGCTGACGGCTACACCTTC. This translates into CASSETGRGADGYTF. This chain connects TRBV2 to TRBJ1-2; D is possibly TRBD1 (6 bases). Trimming took off 2 bases at V and 8 bases at J, with 18 bases between the two ends. CDR1 and CDR2 from the germline V gene are SNHLY and FYNNEI. The CDR3 has 15 amino acids.

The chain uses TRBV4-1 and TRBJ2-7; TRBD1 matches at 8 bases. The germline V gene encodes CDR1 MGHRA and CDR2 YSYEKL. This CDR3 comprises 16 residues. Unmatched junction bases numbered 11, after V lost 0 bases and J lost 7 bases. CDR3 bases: TGCGCCAGCAGCCAAGATTGGAGACAGGGGTGGTGGGAGCAGTACTTC. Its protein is CASSQDWRQGWWEQYF.

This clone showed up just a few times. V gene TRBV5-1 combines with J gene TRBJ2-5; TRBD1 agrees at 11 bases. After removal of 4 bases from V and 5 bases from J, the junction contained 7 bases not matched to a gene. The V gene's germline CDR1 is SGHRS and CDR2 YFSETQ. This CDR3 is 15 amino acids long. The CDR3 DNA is TGCGCCAGCAGCACCGGACAGGGGGCGCAGGAGACCCAGTACTTC. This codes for CASSTGQGAQETQYF.

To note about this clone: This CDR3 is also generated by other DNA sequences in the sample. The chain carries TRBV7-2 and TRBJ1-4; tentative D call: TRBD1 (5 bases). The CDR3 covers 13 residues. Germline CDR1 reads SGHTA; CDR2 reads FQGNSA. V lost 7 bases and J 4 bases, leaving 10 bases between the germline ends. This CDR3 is CASTRQLNEKLFF. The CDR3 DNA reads TGTGCCAGCACCCGACAGCTTAATGAAAAACTGTTTTTT. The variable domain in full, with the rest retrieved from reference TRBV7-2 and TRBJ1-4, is GAGVSQSPSNKVTEKGKDVELRCDPISGHTALYWYRQSLGQGLEFLIYFQGNSAPDKSGLPSDRFSAERTGGSVSTLTIQRTQQEDSAVYLCASTRQLNEKLFFGSGTQLSVL.

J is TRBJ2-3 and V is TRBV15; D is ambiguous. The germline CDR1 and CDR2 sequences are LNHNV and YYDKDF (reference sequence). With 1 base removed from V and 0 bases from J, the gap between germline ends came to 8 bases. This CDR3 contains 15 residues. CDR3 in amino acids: CATSRGPSSTDTQYF. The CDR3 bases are TGTGCCACCAGCAGAGGGCCTTCTAGCACAGATACGCAGTATTTT.

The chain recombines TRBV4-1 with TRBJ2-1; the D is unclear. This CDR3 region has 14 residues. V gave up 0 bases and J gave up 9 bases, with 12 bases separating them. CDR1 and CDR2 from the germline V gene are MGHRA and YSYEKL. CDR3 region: CASSQDSGWGEQFF. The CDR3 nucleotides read TGCGCCAGCAGCCAAGATTCAGGCTGGGGTGAGCAGTTCTTC.

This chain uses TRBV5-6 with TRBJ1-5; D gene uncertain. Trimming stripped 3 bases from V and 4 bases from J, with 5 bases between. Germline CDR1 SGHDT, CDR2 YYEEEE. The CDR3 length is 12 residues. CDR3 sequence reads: CASSWANQPQHF. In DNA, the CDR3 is TGTGCCAGCAGCTGGGCTAATCAGCCCCAGCATTTT.

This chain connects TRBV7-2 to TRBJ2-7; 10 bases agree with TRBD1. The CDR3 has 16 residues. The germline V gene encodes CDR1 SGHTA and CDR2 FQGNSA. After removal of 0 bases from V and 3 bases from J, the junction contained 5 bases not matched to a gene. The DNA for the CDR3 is TGTGCCAGCAGCTTAGCGGACAGGGGGTTAGGCTACGAGCAGTACTTC. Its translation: CASSLADRGLGYEQYF.

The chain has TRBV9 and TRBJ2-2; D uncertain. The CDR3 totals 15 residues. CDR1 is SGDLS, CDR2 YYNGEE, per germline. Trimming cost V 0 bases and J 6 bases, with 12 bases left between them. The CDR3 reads CASSVAARPSGELFF. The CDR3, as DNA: TGTGCCAGCAGCGTAGCGGCCCGTCCCTCCGGGGAGCTGTTTTTT.

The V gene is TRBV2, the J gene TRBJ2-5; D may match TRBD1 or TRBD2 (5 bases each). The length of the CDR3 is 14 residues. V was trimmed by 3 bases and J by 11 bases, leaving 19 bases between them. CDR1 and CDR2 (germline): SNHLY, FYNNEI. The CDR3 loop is CASSEGRARGEQYF. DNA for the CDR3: TGTGCCAGCAGTGAGGGCAGGGCCCGGGGTGAGCAGTACTTC.

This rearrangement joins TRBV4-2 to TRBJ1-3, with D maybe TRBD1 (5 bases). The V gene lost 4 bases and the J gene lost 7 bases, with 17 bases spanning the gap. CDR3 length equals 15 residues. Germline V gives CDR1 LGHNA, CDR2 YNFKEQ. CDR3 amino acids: CASSLRQGVANTIYF. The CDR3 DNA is TGTGCCAGCAGCCTCCGGCAGGGAGTGGCCAACACCATATATTTT.

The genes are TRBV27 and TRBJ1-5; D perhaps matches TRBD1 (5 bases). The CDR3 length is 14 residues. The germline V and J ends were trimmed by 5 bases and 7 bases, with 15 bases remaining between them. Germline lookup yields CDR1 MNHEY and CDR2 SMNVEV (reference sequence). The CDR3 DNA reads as TGTGCCAGCAGTCCAGATGGGGGTGGGCAGCCCCAGCATTTT. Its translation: CASSPDGGGQPQHF.

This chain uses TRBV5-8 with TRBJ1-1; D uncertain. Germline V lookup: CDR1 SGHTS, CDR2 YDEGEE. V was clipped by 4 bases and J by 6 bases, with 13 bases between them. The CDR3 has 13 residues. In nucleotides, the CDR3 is TGTGCCAGCAGCCGCGGTGGGTGGCCTGAAGCTTTCTTT. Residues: CASSRGGWPEAFF.

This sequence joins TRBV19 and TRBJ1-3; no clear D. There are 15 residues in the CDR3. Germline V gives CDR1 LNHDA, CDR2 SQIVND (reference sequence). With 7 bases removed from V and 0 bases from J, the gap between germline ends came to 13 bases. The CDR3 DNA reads TGTGCCAGTAATGGCGGAGCAAACTCTGGAAACACCATATATTTT. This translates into CASNGGANSGNTIYF. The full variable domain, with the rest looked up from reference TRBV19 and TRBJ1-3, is DGGITQSPKYLFRKEGQNVTLSCEQNLNHDAMYWYRQDPGQGLRLIYYSQIVNDFQKGDIAEGYSVSREKKESFPLTVTSAQKNPTAFYLCASNGGANSGNTIYFGEGSWLTVV.

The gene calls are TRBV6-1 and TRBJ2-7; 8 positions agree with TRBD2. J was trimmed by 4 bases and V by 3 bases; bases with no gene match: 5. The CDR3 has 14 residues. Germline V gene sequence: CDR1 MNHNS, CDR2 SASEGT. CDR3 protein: CASSDWASGYEQYF. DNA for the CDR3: TGTGCCAGCAGTGATTGGGCTAGCGGGTACGAGCAGTACTTC.

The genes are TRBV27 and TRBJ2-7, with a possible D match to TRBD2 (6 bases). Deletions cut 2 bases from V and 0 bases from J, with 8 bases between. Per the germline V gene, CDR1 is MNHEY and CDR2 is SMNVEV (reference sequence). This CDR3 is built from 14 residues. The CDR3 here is CASSLAGTSYEQYF. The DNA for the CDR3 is TGTGCCAGCAGTTTAGCGGGAACCTCCTACGAGCAGTACTTC.

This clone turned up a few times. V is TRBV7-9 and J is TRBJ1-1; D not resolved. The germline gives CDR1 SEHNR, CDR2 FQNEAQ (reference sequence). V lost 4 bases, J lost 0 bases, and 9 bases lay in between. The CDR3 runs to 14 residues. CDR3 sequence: CASSSRAVNTEAFF. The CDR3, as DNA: TGTGCCAGCAGCTCCCGCGCGGTGAACACTGAAGCTTTCTTT.

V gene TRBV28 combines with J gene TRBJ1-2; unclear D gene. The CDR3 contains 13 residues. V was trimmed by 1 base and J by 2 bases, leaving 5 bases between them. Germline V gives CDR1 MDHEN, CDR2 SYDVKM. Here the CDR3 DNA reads TGTGCCAGCAGTTTATTGGGCAACTATGGCTACACCTTC. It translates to CASSLLGNYGYTF.

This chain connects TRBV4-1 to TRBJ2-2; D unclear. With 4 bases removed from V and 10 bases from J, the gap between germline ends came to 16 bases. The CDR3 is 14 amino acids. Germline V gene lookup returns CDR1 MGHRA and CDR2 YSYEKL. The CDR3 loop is CASSRPPDGAELFF. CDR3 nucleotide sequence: TGCGCCAGCAGCCGCCCGCCGGATGGTGCGGAGCTGTTTTTT.

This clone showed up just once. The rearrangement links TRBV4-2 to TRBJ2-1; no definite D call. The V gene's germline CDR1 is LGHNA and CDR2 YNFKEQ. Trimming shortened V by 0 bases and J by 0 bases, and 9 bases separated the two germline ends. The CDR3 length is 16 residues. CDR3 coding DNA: TGTGCCAGCAGCCAAGAACCCGACCTCTCCTACAATGAGCAGTTCTTC. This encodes CASSQEPDLSYNEQFF.

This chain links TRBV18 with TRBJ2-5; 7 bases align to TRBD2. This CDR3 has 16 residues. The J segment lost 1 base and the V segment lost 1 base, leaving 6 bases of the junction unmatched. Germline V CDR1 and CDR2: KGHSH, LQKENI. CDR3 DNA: TGTGCCAGCTCACCACTAGGTCGGGGGGTCCAAGAGACCCAGTACTTC. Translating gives CASSPLGRGVQETQYF.

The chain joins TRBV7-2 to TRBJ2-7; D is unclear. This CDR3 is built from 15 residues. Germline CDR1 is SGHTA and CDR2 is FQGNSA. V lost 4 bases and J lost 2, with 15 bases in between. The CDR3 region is CASSSLMLSTYEQYF. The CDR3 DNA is TGTGCCAGCAGCTCCCTAATGTTGAGTACCTACGAGCAGTACTTC.

CDR3 sequence (DNA): TGTGCCAGCAGCTTAGACCATTCCTACGAGCAGTACTTC. It codes for CASSLDHSYEQYF. J is TRBJ2-5 and V is TRBV27; D unresolved. Judging by the DNA end, TRBJ2-7 fits better; the J call may be wrong. Germline CDR1 reads MNHEY; CDR2 reads SMNVEV (reference sequence). CDR3 size: 13 residues.

CDR3 nucleotide sequence: TGTGCCAGCAGCACCGGGACAGGGATTGGTGCCTACAATGAGCAGTTCTTC. It translates to CASSTGTGIGAYNEQFF. The rearrangement joins TRBV7-8 to TRBJ2-1, with 9 bases aligning to TRBD1. The CDR3 runs to 17 residues. Germline CDR1 SGHVS, CDR2 FQNEAQ. The V gene end was trimmed by 5 bases and the J gene end by 2 bases; junction bases not matched to a gene: 10. The variable domain in full, completed from reference TRBV7-8 and TRBJ2-1, reads GAGVSQSPRYKVAKRGQDVALRCDPISGHVSLFWYQQALGQGPEFLTYFQNEAQLDKSGLPSDRFFAERPEGSVSTLKIQRTQQEDSAVYLCASSTGTGIGAYNEQFFGPGTRLTVL.

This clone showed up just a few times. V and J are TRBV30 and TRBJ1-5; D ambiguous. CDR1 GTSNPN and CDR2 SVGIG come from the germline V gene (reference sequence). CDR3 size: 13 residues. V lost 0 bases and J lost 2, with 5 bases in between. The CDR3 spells CAWSVPGNQPQHF. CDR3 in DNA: TGTGCCTGGAGTGTACCAGGCAATCAGCCCCAGCATTTT.

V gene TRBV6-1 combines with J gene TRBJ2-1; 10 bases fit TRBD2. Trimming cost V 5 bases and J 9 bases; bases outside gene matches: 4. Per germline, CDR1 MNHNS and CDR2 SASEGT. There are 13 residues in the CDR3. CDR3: CASSLAGVSEQFF. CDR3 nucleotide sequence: TGTGCCAGCAGTCTAGCGGGAGTCTCTGAGCAGTTCTTC.

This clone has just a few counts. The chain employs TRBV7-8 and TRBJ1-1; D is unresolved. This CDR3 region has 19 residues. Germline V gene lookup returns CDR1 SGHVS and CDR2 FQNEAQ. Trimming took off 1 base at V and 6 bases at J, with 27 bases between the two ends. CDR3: CASSLVSSLPPGGGPEAFF. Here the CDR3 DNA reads TGTGCCAGCAGCTTAGTGTCTTCTCTGCCACCTGGAGGAGGGCCTGAAGCTTTCTTT.

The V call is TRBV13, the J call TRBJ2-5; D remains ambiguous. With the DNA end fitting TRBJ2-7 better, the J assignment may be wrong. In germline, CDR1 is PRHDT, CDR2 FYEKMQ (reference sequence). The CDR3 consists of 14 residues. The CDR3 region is CASTLGRMTYEQYF. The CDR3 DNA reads TGTGCCAGCACCTTGGGCAGGATGACCTACGAGCAGTACTTC.

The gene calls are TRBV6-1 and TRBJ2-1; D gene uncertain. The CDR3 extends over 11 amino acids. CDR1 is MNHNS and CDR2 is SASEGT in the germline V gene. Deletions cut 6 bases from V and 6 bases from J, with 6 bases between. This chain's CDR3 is CASRNVNEQFF. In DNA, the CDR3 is TGTGCCAGCAGGAACGTCAATGAGCAGTTCTTC.

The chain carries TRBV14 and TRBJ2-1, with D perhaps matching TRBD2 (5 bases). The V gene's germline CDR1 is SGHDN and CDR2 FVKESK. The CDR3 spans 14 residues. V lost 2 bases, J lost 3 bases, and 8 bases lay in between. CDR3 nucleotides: TGTGCCAGCAGCCAACGCGGAGGCTACAATGAGCAGTTCTTC. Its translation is CASSQRGGYNEQFF.

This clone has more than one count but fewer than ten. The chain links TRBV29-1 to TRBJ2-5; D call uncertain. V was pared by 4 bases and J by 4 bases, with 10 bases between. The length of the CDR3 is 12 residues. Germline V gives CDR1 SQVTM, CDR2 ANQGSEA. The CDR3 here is CSVAAGRETQYF. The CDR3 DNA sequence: TGCAGCGTTGCGGCAGGAAGAGAGACCCAGTACTTC.

The CDR3 region is CASSLGSQVGGYTF. The CDR3 bases are TGTGCCAGCAGTTTGGGTTCCCAAGTTGGTGGCTACACCTTC. The chain links TRBV28 to TRBJ1-2, with no clear D. Germline CDR1 and CDR2: MDHEN and SYDVKM. Trimming shortened V by 3 bases and J by 7 bases, and 15 bases separated the two germline ends. CDR3 length equals 14 residues.